This entry describes one T cell receptor beta chain. The antigen it recognizes is unknown. Base qualities are not at hand, and no much larger clone is one base apart. The method behind the library was the immunoSEQ multiplex PCR assay. For the multiplex PCR, a mixture combining 60 forward primers for TCR Vbeta segments and 13 reverse primers for TCR Jbeta segments was used. The CDR3 region of rearranged TCR beta genes was amplified from genomic DNA by a multiplex PCR assay. The amplified TCR beta libraries were sequenced on the Illumina HiSeq System as 87-base-pair reads. The authors processed their data as follows. In a later analysis, approximately 74 million unique TCR beta chains were counted across the approximately 620 repertoires, and approximately 11 million of these chains were shared by at least two donors. To remove PCR and sequencing errors, raw reads were error-corrected and collapsed into unique sequences using a nearest-neighbor algorithm that merged closely related sequences. To assign V, D and J gene segments, CDR3 sequences were aligned to IMGT reference sequences. Each retained sequence needed at least a six-nucleotide match to both a V gene segment and a J gene segment. Rearrangements were called productive when the CDR3 lacked stop codons and stayed in frame with V and J; all others were non-productive. CDR3 was defined by IMGT convention, running from the second conserved V-encoded cysteine to the conserved J-encoded phenylalanine. Sequences without an unambiguous match to a single V gene segment were excluded from the earlier analysis of about 600 of the donors. In an earlier analysis of some 590 of the donors, V segments were called functional above 56.7% productive rearrangements and were called segregating when the between-donor standard deviation exceeded 5%. A statistical classification framework was built for diagnosing cytomegalovirus status from the catalog of TCR beta chain sequences. In a later analysis, TCR nucleotide sequences were compared against IMGT/GENE-DB human TR gene sequences so that V and J genes could be assigned. Using the TCRdist pipeline, a later analysis assigned CDR3 sequences along with most-parsimonious VDJ recombination scenarios. In a later analysis, every TCR beta chain was defined by the combination of its CDR3 amino acid sequence and its V-gene family, and reads without a unique V-gene family were dropped. A later analysis removed 592 highly shared, low-generation-probability nucleotide sequences to deal with suspected cross-contamination and a sequencing artifact. For each public chain, a later analysis derived a clonal expansion index from normalized ranks of inferred template counts within each repertoire. In a later analysis, generation probabilities were computed using a VDJ recombination model fitted to out-of-frame rearrangements, and the results were checked against IGoR. In a later analysis, hypergeometric tests were used to score TCR-TCR, TCR-HLA and TCR-CMV co-occurrence, with a repertoire-size bias correction applied to TCR pairs. To estimate false discovery rates, a later analysis permuted the HLA or CMV assignments 20 times. In a later analysis, co-occurring TCRs were grouped using DBSCAN, with TCRdist sequence similarity added in when clustering inside HLA-allele-positive subsets. Repertoires with fewer than 30,000 or more than 120,000 public chains were left out of co-occurrence clustering, as were about 5 repertoires with anomalous nucleotide sharing. As stored in TCRdb, this immuneACCESS dataset retains in-frame rearrangements with V and J assigned. A fraction of the clones does not appear; measured against another copy, unresolved V genes explain less than half of the discrepancy, and the remainder lacks a known reason. V, J and clone size reflect that table, while D and trimming were determined from the DNA. In this sample the table shows more than 80,000 clones, roughly 77% of which occur a single time. Around 4% of the sample rests with the top ten.

These data originate in a study of cytomegalovirus exposure and HLA in healthy donors (dated by TCRdb to about 2017). Background on the whole study: In an earlier analysis of around 540 of the donors, less than 350 Gb of sequence data and just under 120 million unique TCR beta sequences from about 179 million T cells were reported. Approximately 300 gigabases of sequencing data and 78 million or so unique TCR sequences were included in an early release covering about 700 HLA-typed donors. The genetic ancestry cluster associated with self-reported Caucasian donors included 80% to 90% of the roughly 400 genotyped donors. The aim of the study was to test whether cataloging public T cell receptors could identify signatures of past pathogen exposure. The study used immunosequencing to profile the T cell repertoires of several hundred subjects and linked those repertoires to cytomegalovirus serostatus. Along with the roughly 700-subject first cohort, a separate validation cohort of over 90 different subjects was used. High-throughput TCR immunosequencing, statistical association of individual TCRs with disease status, and machine learning were combined to predict cytomegalovirus infection status. A later analysis re-examined previously published TCR beta repertoires from just over 650 donors and added high-resolution HLA genotyping to investigate patterns of TCR occurrence. Rather than using new phenotypic data, the later analysis identified candidate immune exposures from TCR beta sequences and from how often those sequences occurred across donors. An earlier analysis of nearly 600 of the donors applied high-throughput TCR beta sequencing to assess whether each TCR beta V gene segment acted as functional or pseudogenic. Alongside the repertoire data, information on donor age, sex, ethnicity and CMV serostatus was compiled. In a later genetic analysis, genome-wide SNP genotypes for about three fifths of the 666 donors were used, and that subset was treated as a discovery cohort. Every repertoire in the discovery cohort had been generated on one and the same sequencing platform. HLA typing included class I and class II loci at four-digit resolution. Typing coverage varied by locus: roughly 620-640 donors for A, B, C, DRB1 and DQB1; around 560 for DQA1; about 600 for DPA1; approximately 450 for DPB1. Because of strong linkage in the cohort, roughly five DR-DQ haplotypes were treated as single units for association and clustering. Among 300 to 500 genotyped donors of the cohort, an average of roughly 230,000 unique TCR beta nucleotide sequences was sequenced per donor, of which about 18% were non-productive.

The cohort comprised some 730 healthy bone marrow donors. At the time of sampling, every cohort member was nominally healthy, though immune exposures that went unrecorded were likely present. The donor tested CMV seronegative and was one of the 352 seronegative cohort members. A peripheral blood sample was collected from each donor, and TCR beta sequencing was performed on peripheral blood mononuclear cells. The Qiagen DNeasy Blood Extraction Kit was used to extract genomic DNA from the blood cell samples. Study-level results and caveats: HLA typing was unavailable for some donors at each locus, so association tests used only the typed subset. In a later analysis, most CMV-associated TCR beta chains were found to appear HLA-restricted, with HLA associations seemingly driven largely by CMV exposure. Several of the top co-occurrence clusters appeared to be linked to parvovirus B19, influenza, CMV and Epstein-Barr virus, according to a later analysis. In a later analysis, about 17,000 TCR beta sequences were associated with specific HLA alleles at a false discovery rate of 0.05. According to the authors, the approach could potentially be generalized to other disease states and immunological phenotypes. Strong co-occurrence of HLA alleles, especially DR and DQ, made assigning TCR associations to individual alleles difficult. This cohort had only TCR beta chains sequenced, and the lack of alpha or paired-chain data limited which features could be detected. A further reported finding was that TCR beta sequences accurately predicted the HLA-A and HLA-B alleles for most subjects in the first cohort. A cluster of highly shared sequence variants was judged likely to represent a technical artifact of the sequencing pipeline. In vitro tests confirmed that three of the cytomegalovirus-associated TCR beta chains recognize cytomegalovirus antigens. In an earlier analysis of some 500 of the donors, most TCR beta V segments were observed in productive rearrangements about 87% or about 30% of the time, broadly matching IMGT annotations. Roughly uniform sequencing depth across donors was assumed in presence/absence analyses, although this assumption may not hold. The only immune exposure information available for the cohort was CMV serostatus. The classifier was reported to diagnose cytomegalovirus status with high specificity and sensitivity in both the original and validation cohorts. Most TCR sequences were seen in very few donors, while some public TCRs were found in many individuals. The earlier analysis of approximately 560 of the donors excluded approximately 15 rarely observed V segments, including chromosome 9 orphons, because counts were too low. An association between a missense DCLRE1C variant and V-gene and J-gene trimming of TCR beta chains was found in a later genetic analysis and replicated in an independent cohort. A total of around 150 TCR beta chains were listed by the study as associated with cytomegalovirus. According to a later genetic analysis, donors in an Asian-associated ancestry cluster had fewer N-insertions in productive TCRs than the approximately 670-donor mean. Correlated functional status among segregating V segments might be attributable to linkage disequilibrium, but an unknown experimental factor could not be ruled out. Compared with equally common non-associated chains, HLA-associated TCR beta chains in a later analysis were more clonally expanded and had lower generation probabilities. According to a later analysis, TCR association rates differed among HLA loci, with DRB1 alleles showing the most associated TCRs and HLA-C alleles showing the fewest.

The sequence was collected from a man aged 55 to 70 in good health and CMV-seronegative. Sequenced material: PBMCs.

The DNA sequence is as follows: TGTGCCAGCAGCTTAGACTGGGAGGGAGGCTACACCTTC. This sequence encodes CASSLDWEGGYTF. The chain is made from TRBV7-9 and TRBJ1-2; the D segment cannot be called with confidence. Inclusive of the bounding cysteine and phenylalanine, the CDR3 is 13 residues long. Only the CDR3 part of the read is kept: 39 bases, read in frame from the first base. CDR1 and CDR2, per the germline V gene (reference sequence), are SEHNR and FQNEAQ. Trimming removed 1 base from V and 8 bases from J, leaving 11 bases between the germline ends.